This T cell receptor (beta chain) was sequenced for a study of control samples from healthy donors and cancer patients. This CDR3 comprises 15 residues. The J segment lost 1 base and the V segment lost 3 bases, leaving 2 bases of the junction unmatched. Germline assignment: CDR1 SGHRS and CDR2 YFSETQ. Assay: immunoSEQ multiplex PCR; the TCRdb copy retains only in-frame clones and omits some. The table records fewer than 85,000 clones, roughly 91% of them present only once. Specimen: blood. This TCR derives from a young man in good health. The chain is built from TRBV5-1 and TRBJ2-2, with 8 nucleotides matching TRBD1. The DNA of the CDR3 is TGCGCCAGCAGCTCCGGACAGGGGAACACCGGGGAGCTGTTTTTT. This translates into CASSSGQGNTGELFF.